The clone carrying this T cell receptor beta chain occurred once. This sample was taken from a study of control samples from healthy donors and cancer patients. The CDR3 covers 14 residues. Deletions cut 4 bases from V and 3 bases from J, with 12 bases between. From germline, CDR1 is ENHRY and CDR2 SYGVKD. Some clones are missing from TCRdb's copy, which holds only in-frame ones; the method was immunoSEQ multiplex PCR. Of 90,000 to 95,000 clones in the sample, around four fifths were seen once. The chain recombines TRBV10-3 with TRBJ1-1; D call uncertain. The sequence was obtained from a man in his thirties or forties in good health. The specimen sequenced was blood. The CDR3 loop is CAISGKGGDTEAFF. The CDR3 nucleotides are TGTGCCATCAGTGGGAAGGGTGGGGACACTGAAGCTTTCTTT.